This passage covers 32 T cell receptor beta chains from one sample sequenced in a study of blood T cell repertoires in COVID-19. The repertoire was sequenced with immunoSEQ multiplex PCR; TCRdb's copy has only in-frame clones and lacks some. The sample shows roughly 220,000 clones, 70% to 90% of them seen only once. Sequenced material: peripheral blood. The receptors stem from a man aged 50 to 60 who had recovered from COVID-19.

This rearrangement joins TRBV27 to TRBJ2-5, with 10 bases that match TRBD1. This CDR3 is 17 amino acids long. The ends lost 2 bases at V and 5 bases at J; junction bases unmatched: 11. Per germline, CDR1 MNHEY and CDR2 SMNVEV (reference sequence). This CDR3 reads CASSLLPIGTGAETQYF. DNA for the CDR3: TGTGCCAGCAGTTTACTACCCATAGGGACAGGGGCGGAGACCCAGTACTTC.

The CDR3 spells CASSPWYQGGYGYTF. As DNA, the CDR3 is TGCGCCAGCAGCCCATGGTACCAGGGGGGCTATGGCTACACCTTC. The chain combines TRBV5-1 with TRBJ1-2; 7 bases line up with TRBD1. The CDR3 contains 15 residues. Germline trimming cut 4 bases from V and 4 bases from J; bases unmatched to any gene: 10. The germline V gene has CDR1 SGHRS and CDR2 YFSETQ. The variable domain in full, completed from reference TRBV5-1 and TRBJ1-2, reads KAGVTQTPRYLIKTRGQQVTLSCSPISGHRSVSWYQQTPGQGLQFLFEYFSETQRNKGNFPGRFSGRQFSNSRSEMNVSTLELGDSALYLCASSPWYQGGYGYTFGSGTRLTVV.

This chain connects TRBV5-1 to TRBJ2-2, with 9 nucleotides matching TRBD2. With V trimmed by 5 bases and J by 0 bases, 8 bases remained unmatched. This CDR3 comprises 17 residues. The V gene's germline CDR1 is SGHRS and CDR2 YFSETQ. In DNA, the CDR3 is TGCGCCAGCAGTCCGCGGGCGGGAGGGCCGAACACCGGGGAGCTGTTTTTT. Its translation: CASSPRAGGPNTGELFF. Drawing the rest from reference TRBV5-1 and TRBJ2-2, the complete variable domain is KAGVTQTPRYLIKTRGQQVTLSCSPISGHRSVSWYQQTPGQGLQFLFEYFSETQRNKGNFPGRFSGRQFSNSRSEMNVSTLELGDSALYLCASSPRAGGPNTGELFFGEGSRLTVL.

Worth noting for this clone: One end of the junction does not line up with germline, which may come from a read error. This rearrangement joins TRBV4-1 to TRBJ1-3, with 7 positions matching TRBD1. The germline CDR1 and CDR2 sequences are MGHRA and YSYEKL. The CDR3 has 18 residues. The CDR3 nucleotides read TGCGCCAGCAGCCAGGCACCTAGAGGGGGCCGCCAAGGAAGCACCATATATTTT. This sequence encodes CASSQAPRGGRQGSTIYF.

The genes are TRBV27 and TRBJ1-2; D might be TRBD1 (5 bases). The V gene lost 6 bases and the J gene lost 6 bases, with 17 bases spanning the gap. Per germline, CDR1 MNHEY and CDR2 SMNVEV (reference sequence). This CDR3 has 14 amino acids. The CDR3 here is CASRLTERLDGYTF. In DNA, the CDR3 is TGTGCCAGCAGGCTGACAGAGAGGCTGGATGGCTACACCTTC.

The rearrangement joins TRBV18 to TRBJ2-3; 13 bases are shared with TRBD2. The germline gives CDR1 KGHSH, CDR2 LQKENI. This CDR3 comprises 15 residues. J gave up 3 bases and V 3 bases, and 0 bases lay outside the gene matches. This CDR3 reads CASSPGLAGTDTQYF. For the CDR3, the DNA is TGTGCCAGCTCACCGGGACTAGCGGGGACAGATACGCAGTATTTT.

The chain couples TRBV4-1 to TRBJ1-1, with D possibly matching TRBD1 (5 bases). Trimming cost V 5 bases and J 1 base, with 11 bases left between them. Germline V gene sequence: CDR1 MGHRA, CDR2 YSYEKL. The CDR3 spans 14 residues. CDR3 nucleotide sequence: TGCGCCAGCAGCATCGGGGGAGGGAACACTGAAGCTTTCTTT. Translating it yields CASSIGGGNTEAFF.

V and J are TRBV28 and TRBJ2-3; TRBD1 is a possible D gene (5 bases). V shed 6 bases and J shed 1 base, with 14 bases lying between them. Per germline, CDR1 MDHEN and CDR2 SYDVKM. This CDR3 comprises 15 residues. The CDR3 DNA sequence: TGTGCCAGCAGGGCCCCTGGGGCAGGCACAGATACGCAGTATTTT. Protein sequence: CASRAPGAGTDTQYF.

The genes are TRBV27 and TRBJ2-7, with TRBD2 matching 8 bases. The CDR3 is made up of 16 amino acids. Germline CDR1 and CDR2: MNHEY and SMNVEV (reference sequence). The trim removed 5 bases at V and 2 bases at J, leaving 11 bases unmatched. CDR3 DNA: TGTGCCAGCAGTCGGAACTCAGCGGGAGTGCCCTACGAGCAGTACTTC. Its protein is CASSRNSAGVPYEQYF.

The chain couples TRBV3-1 (or the pseudogene TRBV3-2) to TRBJ1-2; D remains ambiguous. The CDR3 consists of 15 residues. Germline-derived CDR1 and CDR2 are LGHDT and YNNKEL (reference sequence). V lost 4 bases, J lost 0 bases, and 12 bases lay in between. The CDR3 here is CASSLSGATNYGYTF. The CDR3 region has the DNA TGTGCCAGCAGCCTTAGCGGTGCAACTAACTATGGCTACACCTTC.

The chain is built from TRBV6-6 and TRBJ1-2, with a weak D call TRBD1 (5 bases). Deletions cut 5 bases from V and 4 bases from J, with 14 bases between. CDR3 length: 14 residues. Germline values: CDR1 MNHNY, CDR2 SVGAGI (reference sequence). CDR3 sequence: CASSPTGTSYGYTF. DNA for the CDR3: TGTGCCAGCAGTCCTACAGGTACCTCCTATGGCTACACCTTC.

The J gene is TRBJ2-4, the V gene TRBV19; 9 bases fit TRBD1. The V gene end was trimmed by 6 bases and the J gene end by 3 bases; junction bases not matched to a gene: 3. This CDR3 is 14 amino acids long. Per the germline V gene, CDR1 is LNHDA and CDR2 is SQIVND (reference sequence). The CDR3 sequence is CASRWTGDKNIQYF. The CDR3 coding sequence is TGTGCCAGTAGATGGACAGGGGACAAAAACATTCAGTACTTC.

A word on this clone: Sequence at one end of the junction differs from germline and may be a read error. The CDR3 here is CASSEEQGATKAFF. The DNA for the CDR3 is TGTGCCAGCAGTGAAGAACAGGGCGCCACTAAAGCTTTCTTT. The rearrangement links TRBV6-1 to TRBJ1-1, with D possibly matching TRBD1 (6 bases). Germline loops: CDR1 MNHNS, CDR2 SASEGT. The CDR3 has 14 residues.

V is TRBV18 and J is TRBJ2-3; 9 positions agree with TRBD2. With V trimmed by 3 bases and J by 3 bases, 10 bases remained unmatched. This CDR3 contains 17 residues. Germline lookup yields CDR1 KGHSH and CDR2 LQKENI. The CDR3 coding sequence is TGTGCCAGCTCACCCCCTGCGACCAGCGGGAGGACAGATACGCAGTATTTT. Protein: CASSPPATSGRTDTQYF.

This chain uses TRBV7-9 with TRBJ2-3; possible D gene TRBD1, 6 bases. CDR3 length: 17 residues. Between the trimmed V and J ends, which lost 3 bases and 1 base, there was a span of 17 bases. CDR1 SEHNR and CDR2 FQNEAQ come from the germline V gene (reference sequence). The CDR3 DNA follows: TGTGCCAGCAGCTTGGGGGCCCCAGGGGACGGCACAGATACGCAGTATTTT. Its protein product is CASSLGAPGDGTDTQYF.

This clone occurred once. At one end the junction does not follow the germline gene, possibly because of a read error. This chain links TRBV5-1 with TRBJ2-7, with D possibly TRBD1 on 6 matching bases. Germline V gene sequence: CDR1 SGHRS, CDR2 YFSETQ. CDR3 size: 12 residues. The CDR3 here is CASSLPPTGEGF. The CDR3 DNA is TGCGCCAGCAGCTTACCCCCGACAGGAGAAGGCTTC. Looking up the rest from reference TRBV5-1 and TRBJ2-7 gives the full variable domain: KAGVTQTPRYLIKTRGQQVTLSCSPISGHRSVSWYQQTPGQGLQFLFEYFSETQRNKGNFPGRFSGRQFSNSRSEMNVSTLELGDSALYLCASSLPPTGEGFGPGTRLTVT.

This clone was recorded only once. This chain connects TRBV28 to TRBJ1-1, with a tentative D call TRBD1 (6 bases). This CDR3 is 14 amino acids long. Deletions cut 6 bases from V and 7 bases from J, with 18 bases between. Germline CDR1 reads MDHEN; CDR2 reads SYDVKM. The CDR3 DNA reads as TGTGCCAGCAGGCCTATTTGGACAGTATTTGAAGCTTTCTTT. It encodes CASRPIWTVFEAFF.

The rearrangement links TRBV27 to TRBJ2-7; 8 nucleotides agree with TRBD1. Germline V gene data show CDR1 as MNHEY and CDR2 as SMNVEV (reference sequence). Trimming removed 6 bases from V and 4 bases from J; junction bases left unmatched: 11. The CDR3 is made up of 15 amino acids. CDR3 DNA: TGTGCCAGCAGGTCACCCGGGACAGGTTTTTACGAGCAGTACTTC. It codes for CASRSPGTGFYEQYF.

This clone occurred once. The chain has TRBV28 and TRBJ1-6; TRBD1 agrees at 8 bases. V was pared by 5 bases and J by 10 bases, with 10 bases of the junction left unmatched. CDR3 size: 15 residues. CDR1 MDHEN and CDR2 SYDVKM come from the germline V gene. The CDR3 nucleotides read TGTGCCAGCAGTCCTTGGACAGGGAAGACGTCACCCCTCCACTTT. Protein sequence: CASSPWTGKTSPLHF.

The V gene is TRBV4-1, the J gene TRBJ2-7; 9 bases are a match to TRBD1. The junction had 1 base not matched to a gene; V was cut back by 0 bases and J by 1 base. The V gene's germline CDR1 is MGHRA and CDR2 YSYEKL. The CDR3 has 15 amino acids. CDR3 in DNA: TGCGCCAGCAGCCAAGAGGACAGGGGATCCTACGAGCAGTACTTC. Amino acid sequence: CASSQEDRGSYEQYF.

The DNA for the CDR3 is TGCAGTGCTAGTTTGGGGGCAGGCTACACCTTC. Translation gives CSASLGAGYTF. This chain joins TRBV20-1 and TRBJ1-2; weak D call: TRBD1 (6 bases). The CDR3 loop spans 11 amino acids. V was cut by 3 bases and J by 8 bases, with 10 bases left in between. Germline loops: CDR1 DFQATT, CDR2 SNEGSKA (reference sequence).

V is TRBV30 and J is TRBJ2-7; a possible D gene is TRBD2 (5 bases). The CDR3 is 13 amino acids. CDR1 and CDR2 (germline): GTSNPN, SVGIG (reference sequence). Trimming took off 2 bases at V and 4 bases at J, with 12 bases between the two ends. The CDR3 bases are TGTGCCTGGAGTCCCCAGCCGGGGTACGAGCAGTACTTC. Amino acids: CAWSPQPGYEQYF.

This clone was recorded once. V usage is TRBV19 and J usage is TRBJ2-5; perhaps TRBD1 as D (6 bases). The CDR3 loop spans 16 amino acids. Germline CDR1 and CDR2: LNHDA and SQIVND (reference sequence). V was cut by 3 bases and J by 1 base, with 15 bases left in between. Written as DNA, the CDR3 is TGTGCCAGTAGTATGGGGGCCGCGACAGCCCAAGAGACCCAGTACTTC. Residues: CASSMGAATAQETQYF.

This sequence joins TRBV5-1 and TRBJ2-1; the match to TRBD2 covers 7 bases. With V trimmed by 4 bases and J by 2 bases, 12 bases remained unmatched. Germline CDR1 is SGHRS and CDR2 is YFSETQ. CDR3 length: 17 amino acids. The DNA of the CDR3 is TGCGCCAGCAGCCCGGCGGGGGTGGCAAGTCCCTACAATGAGCAGTTCTTC. This sequence encodes CASSPAGVASPYNEQFF.

The table lists this clone with a count of one. V usage is TRBV11-2 and J usage is TRBJ1-2; perhaps TRBD1 as D (6 bases). The CDR3 loop spans 14 amino acids. V lost 5 bases, J lost 4 bases, and 14 bases lay in between. Germline CDR1 is SGHAT and CDR2 is FQNNGV. CDR3 sequence: CASSPWTDTYGYTF. The CDR3 DNA sequence: TGTGCCAGCAGCCCATGGACAGACACCTATGGCTACACCTTC.

This chain uses TRBV9 with TRBJ2-7; 8 nucleotides agree with TRBD2. CDR1 is SGDLS, CDR2 YYNGEE, per germline. The V and J ends lost 0 bases and 2 bases, in that order; junction bases with no gene match: 7. The CDR3 has 16 amino acids. In nucleotides, the CDR3 is TGTGCCAGCAGCGTAGGTCCTGCGGGAGGTCCCTACGAGCAGTACTTC. It translates to CASSVGPAGGPYEQYF.

The V call is TRBV28, the J call TRBJ1-2; D call uncertain. The ends were cut back, 5 bases at V and 1 base at J, with 14 bases in the middle. CDR3 length: 15 amino acids. From germline, CDR1 is MDHEN and CDR2 SYDVKM. This chain's CDR3 is CASSPIRELNYGYTF. The CDR3 nucleotides read TGTGCCAGCAGTCCGATTCGGGAGCTTAACTATGGCTACACCTTC.

This clone was observed a handful of times. The V and J genes are TRBV28 and TRBJ2-3, with TRBD2 matching 7 bases. Trimming took 7 bases from V and 4 from J; bases not matched to a gene: 14. Per the germline V gene, CDR1 is MDHEN and CDR2 is SYDVKM. CDR3 length equals 16 residues. The CDR3 sequence: CASTSRGSGDADTQYF. The CDR3 coding sequence is TGTGCCAGCACCTCGCGGGGGTCAGGAGATGCAGATACGCAGTATTTT.

The genes are TRBV4-1 and TRBJ2-7; the D gene is possibly TRBD2 (6 bases). The CDR3 loop spans 13 amino acids. The V gene's germline CDR1 is MGHRA and CDR2 YSYEKL. Trimming removed 0 bases from V and 3 bases from J, with 6 bases in between. CDR3 region: CASSQEGGYEQYF. CDR3 nucleotide sequence: TGCGCCAGCAGCCAAGAGGGAGGCTACGAGCAGTACTTC.

The genes are TRBV6-5 and TRBJ2-5, with 7 bases fitting TRBD1. Germline V gene lookup returns CDR1 MNHEY and CDR2 SVGAGI. The ends lost 5 bases at V and 3 bases at J; junction bases unmatched: 6. The CDR3 contains 14 residues. The CDR3 coding sequence is TGTGCCAGCAGTCTGACAGGGTTGGAAGAGACCCAGTACTTC. Its protein product is CASSLTGLEETQYF.

The J gene is TRBJ2-7, the V gene TRBV5-6; D gene ambiguous. The CDR3 extends over 13 amino acids. Germline V lookup: CDR1 SGHDT, CDR2 YYEEEE. Trimming took 2 bases from V and 0 from J, leaving 6 bases between them. The CDR3: CASSFRHSYEQYF. The CDR3, as DNA: TGTGCCAGCAGCTTTAGACACTCCTACGAGCAGTACTTC.

V usage is TRBV18 and J usage is TRBJ1-3; 8 bases fit TRBD1. The CDR3 is made up of 14 amino acids. The V gene's germline CDR1 is KGHSH and CDR2 LQKENI. J was trimmed by 8 bases and V by 3 bases; bases with no gene match: 6. The CDR3 loop reads CASSPRQGQDTIYF. The CDR3 nucleotides are TGTGCCAGCTCACCTCGCCAGGGACAGGACACCATATATTTT.